These 8 T cell receptor beta chains were sequenced from one sample in a study of T-cell memory formation after mild COVID-19 (TCRdb year 2021). The library was generated by 5' RACE. Instrument on record: Illumina NovaSeq 6000. The public reads were reprocessed in TCRdb via fastp at Q25 and MiXCR, keeping in-frame beta chains. Records with the same CDR3 protein are collapsed into one entry carrying the most frequent genes and DNA. This sample has approximately 570,000 distinct CDR3 sequences in its table, and more than 15% of those were observed once. Of the sample, more than 10% is held by the ten largest clones. Sequenced material: PBMCs or a T cell subset sorted from them (not recorded which). All receptors come from an adult woman who had mild COVID-19 (a few samples of this study predate the infection). The sample titles of this study are shuffled in the database, so cell type and time point are left out; the donor was told from shared clones.

This clonotype showed up just a few times. The chain recombines TRBV4-3 with TRBJ2-1; no clear D. The CDR3 is 13 amino acids. Trimming took off 4 bases at V and 8 bases at J, with 12 bases between the two ends. Germline V lookup: CDR1 LGHNA, CDR2 YSLEER. CDR3 amino acids: CASSPTPRHEQFF. CDR3 coding DNA: TGCGCCAGCAGCCCGACCCCGCGGCATGAGCAGTTCTTC.

This clonotype appeared a few times. The rearrangement joins TRBV12-3 or TRBV12-4 to TRBJ2-2; D unresolved. Between the trimmed V and J ends, which lost 7 bases and 6 bases, there was a span of 12 bases. The CDR3 has 13 residues. The CDR3 sequence: CASTLFEAGELFF. The CDR3 DNA is TGTGCCAGCACCCTCTTTGAGGCCGGGGAGCTGTTTTTT.

This chain connects TRBV11-1 to TRBJ2-7; D may be TRBD1 or TRBD2 (6 bases each). Germline V gene data show CDR1 as SGHAT and CDR2 as FQDESV (reference sequence). Trimming left V 4 bases short and J 6 bases short, with 16 bases between. The CDR3 covers 14 residues. The CDR3 DNA sequence: TGTGCCAGCAGCTCGGGGGCGCGAAGTGGCGAGCAGTACTTC. It specifies CASSSGARSGEQYF.

V usage is TRBV7-9 and J usage is TRBJ2-3, with 8 bases fitting TRBD2. Germline V lookup: CDR1 SEHNR, CDR2 FQNEAQ (reference sequence). The CDR3 totals 14 residues. The J segment lost 4 bases and the V segment lost 2 bases, leaving 2 bases of the junction unmatched. The CDR3 coding sequence is TGTGCCAGCAGCTTAAAAGCGGGAGCAGATACGCAGTATTTT. Residues: CASSLKAGADTQYF.

This clonotype has a count of ten or more. The chain is built from TRBV12-3 or TRBV12-4 and TRBJ1-6; D gene uncertain. The CDR3 totals 19 residues. The ends were cut back, 3 bases at V and 0 bases at J, with 18 bases in the middle. CDR3 DNA: TGTGCCAGCAGTTTTTCGGGGATCGGAAAAGGCTCCTATAATTCACCCCTCCACTTT. It encodes CASSFSGIGKGSYNSPLHF.

This clonotype turned up a few times. The chain couples TRBV20-1 to TRBJ2-3; D is uncertain. Trimming shortened V by 3 bases and J by 3 bases, and 13 bases separated the two germline ends. Germline CDR1 DFQATT, CDR2 SNEGSKA (reference sequence). This CDR3 has 14 amino acids. The CDR3 spells CSASDGAPTDTQYF. In nucleotides, the CDR3 is TGCAGTGCTAGTGACGGAGCCCCTACAGATACGCAGTATTTT.

The chain employs TRBV7-6 and TRBJ2-1; 11 bases are a match to TRBD1. In germline, CDR1 is SGHVS, CDR2 FNYEAQ. The CDR3 totals 15 residues. Trimming cost V 3 bases and J 5 bases; bases outside gene matches: 3. The CDR3 DNA sequence: TGTGCCAGCAGCTTCGGGACAGGGGGTAACAATGAGCAGTTCTTC. Translation: CASSFGTGGNNEQFF.

This clonotype was found a few times. V and J are TRBV12-3 or TRBV12-4 and TRBJ2-7; perhaps D is TRBD1 or TRBD2 (5 bases each). CDR3 length: 13 amino acids. V was trimmed by 4 bases and J by 8 bases, leaving 15 bases between them. The CDR3 nucleotides are TGTGCCAGCAGTTCCCGAGGGAAGGGACAGCAGTACTTC. Translation: CASSSRGKGQQYF.